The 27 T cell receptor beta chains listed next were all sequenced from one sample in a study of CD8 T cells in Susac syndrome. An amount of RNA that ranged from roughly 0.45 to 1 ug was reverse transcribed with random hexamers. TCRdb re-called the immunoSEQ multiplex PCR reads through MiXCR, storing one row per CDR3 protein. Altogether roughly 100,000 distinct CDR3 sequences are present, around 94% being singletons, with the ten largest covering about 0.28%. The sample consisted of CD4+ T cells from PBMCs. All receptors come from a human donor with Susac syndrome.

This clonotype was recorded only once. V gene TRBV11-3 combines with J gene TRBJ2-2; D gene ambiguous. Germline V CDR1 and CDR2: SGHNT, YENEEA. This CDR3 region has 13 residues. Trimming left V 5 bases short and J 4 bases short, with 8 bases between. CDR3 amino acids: CASSQTVTGELFF. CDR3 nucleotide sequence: TGTGCCAGCAGCCAGACGGTCACCGGGGAGCTGTTTTTT.

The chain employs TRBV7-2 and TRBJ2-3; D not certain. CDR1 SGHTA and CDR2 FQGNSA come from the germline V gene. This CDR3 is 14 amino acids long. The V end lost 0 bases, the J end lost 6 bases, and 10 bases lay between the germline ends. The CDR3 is CASSLARTLDTQYF. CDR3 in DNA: TGTGCCAGCAGCTTAGCCCGAACGTTGGATACGCAGTATTTT.

CDR3 region: CASSLGTGEGQPQHF. The CDR3 bases are TGCGCCAGCAGCTTGGGGACAGGGGAGGGTCAGCCCCAGCATTTT. The J gene is TRBJ1-5, the V gene TRBV5-1; 9 bases fit TRBD1. CDR1 is SGHRS, CDR2 YFSETQ, per germline. V trimming: 0 bases; J trimming: 6 bases; junction bases outside the gene matches: 4. This CDR3 comprises 15 residues.

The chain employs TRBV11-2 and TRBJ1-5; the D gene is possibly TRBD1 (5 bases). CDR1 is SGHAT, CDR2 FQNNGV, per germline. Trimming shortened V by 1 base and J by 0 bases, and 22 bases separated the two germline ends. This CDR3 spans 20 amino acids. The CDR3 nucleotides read TGTGCCAGCAGCTTAGTTTTCGACAGAGCAAGGGCGTATAGCAATCAGCCCCAGCATTTT. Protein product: CASSLVFDRARAYSNQPQHF.

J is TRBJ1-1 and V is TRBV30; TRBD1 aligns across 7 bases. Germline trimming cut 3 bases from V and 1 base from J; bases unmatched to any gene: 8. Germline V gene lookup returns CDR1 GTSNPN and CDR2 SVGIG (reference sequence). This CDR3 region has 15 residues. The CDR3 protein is CAWSPFGTENTEAFF. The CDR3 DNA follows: TGTGCCTGGAGCCCCTTTGGGACAGAGAACACTGAAGCTTTCTTT.

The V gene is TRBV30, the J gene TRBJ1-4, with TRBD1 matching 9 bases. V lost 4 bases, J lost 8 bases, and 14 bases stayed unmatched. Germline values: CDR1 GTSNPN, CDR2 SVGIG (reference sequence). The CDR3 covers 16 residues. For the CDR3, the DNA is TGTGCCTGGAATGGACAGGGGTTCACGTCCCAGGAAAAACTGTTTTTT. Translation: CAWNGQGFTSQEKLFF.

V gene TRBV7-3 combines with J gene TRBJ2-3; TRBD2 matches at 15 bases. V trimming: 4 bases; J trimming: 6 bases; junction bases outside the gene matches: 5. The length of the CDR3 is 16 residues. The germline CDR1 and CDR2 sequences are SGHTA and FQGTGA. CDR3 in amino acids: CASSSGLAGGLDTQYF. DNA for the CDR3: TGTGCCAGCAGCTCCGGACTAGCGGGGGGGCTTGATACGCAGTATTTT.

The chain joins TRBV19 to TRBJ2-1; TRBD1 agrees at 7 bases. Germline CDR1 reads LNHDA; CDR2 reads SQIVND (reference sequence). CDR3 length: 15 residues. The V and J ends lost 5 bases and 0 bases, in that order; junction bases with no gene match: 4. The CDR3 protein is CASSLPGGSYNEQFF. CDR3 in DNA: TGTGCCAGTAGTCTCCCAGGGGGCTCCTACAATGAGCAGTTCTTC.

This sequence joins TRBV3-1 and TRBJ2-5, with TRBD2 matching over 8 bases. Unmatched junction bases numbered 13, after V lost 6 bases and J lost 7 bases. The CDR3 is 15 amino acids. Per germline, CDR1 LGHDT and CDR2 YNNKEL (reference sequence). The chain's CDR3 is CASSSRTSGLGTQYF. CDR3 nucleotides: TGTGCCAGCAGTTCCAGAACTAGCGGCCTCGGGACCCAGTACTTC.

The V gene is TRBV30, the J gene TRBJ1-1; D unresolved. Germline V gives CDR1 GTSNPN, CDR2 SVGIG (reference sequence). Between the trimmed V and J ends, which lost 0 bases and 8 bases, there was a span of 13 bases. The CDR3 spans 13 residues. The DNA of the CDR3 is TGTGCCTGGAGTGTACTCGCTGGGTACGAAGCTTTCTTT. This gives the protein CAWSVLAGYEAFF.

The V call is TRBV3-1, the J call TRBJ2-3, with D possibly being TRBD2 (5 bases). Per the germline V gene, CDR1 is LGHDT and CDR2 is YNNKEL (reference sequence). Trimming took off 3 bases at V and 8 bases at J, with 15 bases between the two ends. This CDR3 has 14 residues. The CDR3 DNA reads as TGTGCCAGCAGCCAGAACCGGGAATCAGTTACGCAGTATTTT. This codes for CASSQNRESVTQYF.

The CDR3 here is CASSIGGSGNTIYF. The CDR3 DNA follows: TGTGCCAGCAGCATCGGGGGAAGTGGAAACACCATATATTTT. The chain has TRBV9 and TRBJ1-3, with a tentative D call TRBD1 (5 bases). Germline V gene data show CDR1 as SGDLS and CDR2 as YYNGEE. The CDR3 loop spans 14 amino acids. Trimming removed 4 bases at V and 3 bases at J, with 11 bases between. Combining the CDR3 with reference TRBV9 and TRBJ1-3 gives the whole variable domain DSGVTQTPKHLITATGQRVTLRCSPRSGDLSVYWYQQSLDQGLQFLIQYYNGEERAKGNILERFSAQQFPDLHSELNLSSLELGDSALYFCASSIGGSGNTIYFGEGSWLTVV.

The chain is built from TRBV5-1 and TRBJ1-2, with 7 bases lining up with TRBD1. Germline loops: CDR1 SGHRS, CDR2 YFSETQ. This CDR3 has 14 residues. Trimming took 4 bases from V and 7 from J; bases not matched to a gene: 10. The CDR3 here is CASSPDRSVIGYTF. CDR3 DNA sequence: TGCGCCAGCAGCCCGGACAGGTCCGTGATTGGCTACACCTTC.

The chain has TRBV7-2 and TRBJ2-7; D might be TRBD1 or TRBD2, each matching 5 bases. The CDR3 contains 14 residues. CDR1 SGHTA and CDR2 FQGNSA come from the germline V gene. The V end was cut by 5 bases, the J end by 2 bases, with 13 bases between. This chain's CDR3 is CASSPWGNTYEQYF. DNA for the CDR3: TGTGCCAGCAGCCCTTGGGGGAATACCTACGAGCAGTACTTC.

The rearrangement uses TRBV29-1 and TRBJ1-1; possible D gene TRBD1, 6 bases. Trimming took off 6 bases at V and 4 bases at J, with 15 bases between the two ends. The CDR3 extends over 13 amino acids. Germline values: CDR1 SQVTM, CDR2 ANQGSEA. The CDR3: CSVGIQGSTEAFF. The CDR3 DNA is TGCAGCGTGGGCATTCAGGGGAGCACTGAAGCTTTCTTT. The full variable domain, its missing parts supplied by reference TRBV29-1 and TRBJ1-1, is SAVISQKPSRDICQRGTSLTIQCQVDSQVTMMFWYRQQPGQSLTLIATANQGSEATYESGFVIDKFPISRPNLTFSTLTVSNMSPEDSSIYLCSVGIQGSTEAFFGQGTRLTVV.

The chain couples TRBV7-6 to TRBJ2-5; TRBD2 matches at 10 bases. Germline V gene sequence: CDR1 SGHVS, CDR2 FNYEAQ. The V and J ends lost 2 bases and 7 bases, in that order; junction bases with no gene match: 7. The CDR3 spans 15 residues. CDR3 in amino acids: CASSLPSGGPGTQYF. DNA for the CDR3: TGTGCCAGCAGCTTACCTAGCGGGGGCCCCGGGACCCAGTACTTC. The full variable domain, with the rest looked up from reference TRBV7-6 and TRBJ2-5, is GAGVSQSPRYKVTKRGQDVALRCDPISGHVSLYWYRQALGQGPEFLTYFNYEAQQDKSGLPNDRFSAERPEGSISTLTIQRTEQRDSAMYRCASSLPSGGPGTQYFGPGTRLLVL.

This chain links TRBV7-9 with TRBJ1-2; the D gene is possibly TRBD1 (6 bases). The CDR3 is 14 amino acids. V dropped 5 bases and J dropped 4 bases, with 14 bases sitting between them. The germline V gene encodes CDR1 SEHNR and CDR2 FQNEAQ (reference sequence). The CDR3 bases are TGTGCCAGCAGCAGCAGGGAGGGGGTCTATGGCTACACCTTC. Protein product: CASSSREGVYGYTF.

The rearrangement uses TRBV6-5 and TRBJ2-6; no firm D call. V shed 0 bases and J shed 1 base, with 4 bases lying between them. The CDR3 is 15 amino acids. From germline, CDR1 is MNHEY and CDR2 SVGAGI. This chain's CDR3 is CASSYSESGANVLTF. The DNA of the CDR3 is TGTGCCAGCAGTTACTCGGAATCTGGGGCCAACGTCCTGACTTTC.

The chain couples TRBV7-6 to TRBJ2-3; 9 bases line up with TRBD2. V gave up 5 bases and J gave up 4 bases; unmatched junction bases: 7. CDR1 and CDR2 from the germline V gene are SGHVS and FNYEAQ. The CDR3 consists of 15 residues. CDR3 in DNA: TGTGCCAGCAGCCTATGGCGGGGGGGCCCAGATACGCAGTATTTT. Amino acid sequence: CASSLWRGGPDTQYF.

DNA of the CDR3: TGTGCCAGCAGCTTAGCGGCGGGACAGGGGGGCGAGCAGTACTTC. The encoded protein is CASSLAAGQGGEQYF. The genes are TRBV7-9 and TRBJ2-7; the match to TRBD1 covers 11 bases. The trim removed 0 bases at V and 6 bases at J, leaving 4 bases unmatched. This CDR3 has 15 residues. Germline values: CDR1 SEHNR, CDR2 FQNEAQ (reference sequence).

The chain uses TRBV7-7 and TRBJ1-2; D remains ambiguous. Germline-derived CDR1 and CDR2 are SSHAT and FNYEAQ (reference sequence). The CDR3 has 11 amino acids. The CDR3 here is CASPSTYGYTF. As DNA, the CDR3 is TGTGCTAGCCCCAGCACCTATGGCTACACCTTC.

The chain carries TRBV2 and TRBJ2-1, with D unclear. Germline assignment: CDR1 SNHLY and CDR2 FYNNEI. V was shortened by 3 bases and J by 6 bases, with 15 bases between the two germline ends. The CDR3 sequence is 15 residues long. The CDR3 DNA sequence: TGTGCCAGCAGTGATATGGGAAGCAGATTCAATGAGCAGTTCTTC. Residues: CASSDMGSRFNEQFF.

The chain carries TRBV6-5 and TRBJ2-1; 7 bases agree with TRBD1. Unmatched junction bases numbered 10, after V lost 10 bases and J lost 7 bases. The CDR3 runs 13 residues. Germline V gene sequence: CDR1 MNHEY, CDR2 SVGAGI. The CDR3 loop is CATRTGPGNEQFF. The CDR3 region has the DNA TGTGCCACCCGGACAGGACCGGGGAATGAGCAGTTCTTC.

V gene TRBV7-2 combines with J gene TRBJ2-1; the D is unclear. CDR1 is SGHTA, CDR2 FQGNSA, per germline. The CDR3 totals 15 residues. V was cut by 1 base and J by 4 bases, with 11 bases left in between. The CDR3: CASSLDAGQYNEQFF. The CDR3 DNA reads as TGTGCCAGCAGCTTAGACGCCGGGCAGTACAATGAGCAGTTCTTC.

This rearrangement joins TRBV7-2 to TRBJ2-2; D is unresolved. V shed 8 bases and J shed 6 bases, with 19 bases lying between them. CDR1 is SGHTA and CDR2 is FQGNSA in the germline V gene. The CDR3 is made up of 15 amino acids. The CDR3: CASSPLKNRAGELFF. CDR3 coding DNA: TGTGCCAGCTCCCCACTAAAAAACCGGGCCGGGGAGCTGTTTTTT.

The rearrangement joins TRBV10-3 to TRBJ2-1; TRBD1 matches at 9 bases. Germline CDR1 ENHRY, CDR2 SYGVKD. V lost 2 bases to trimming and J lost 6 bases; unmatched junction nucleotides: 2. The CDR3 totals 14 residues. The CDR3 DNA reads TGTGCCATCAGTGAGGGACAGGGGATCAATGAGCAGTTCTTC. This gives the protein CAISEGQGINEQFF.

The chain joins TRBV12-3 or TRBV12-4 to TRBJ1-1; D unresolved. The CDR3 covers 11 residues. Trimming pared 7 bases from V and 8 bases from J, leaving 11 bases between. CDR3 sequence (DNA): TGTGCCAGCACCTTGGGGTGGGAAGCTTTCTTT. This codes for CASTLGWEAFF.